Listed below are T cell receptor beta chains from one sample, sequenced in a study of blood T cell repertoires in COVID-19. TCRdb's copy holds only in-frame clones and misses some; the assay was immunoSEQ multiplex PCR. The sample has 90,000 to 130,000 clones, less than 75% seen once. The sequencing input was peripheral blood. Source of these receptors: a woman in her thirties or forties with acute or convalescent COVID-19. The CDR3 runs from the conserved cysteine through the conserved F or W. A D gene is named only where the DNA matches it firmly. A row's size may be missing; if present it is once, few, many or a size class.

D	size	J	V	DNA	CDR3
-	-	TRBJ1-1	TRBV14	TGTGCCAGCAGCCAAGGCAGGGATTTCACTGAAGCTTTCTTT	CASSQGRDFTEAFF
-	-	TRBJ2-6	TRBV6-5	TGTGCCAGCAGTTTTTCGTCTGGGGCCAACGTCCTGACTTTC	CASSFSSGANVLTF
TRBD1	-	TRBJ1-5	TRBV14	TGTGCCAGCAGCCTGACAGGGGGCAACCAGCCCCAGCATTTT	CASSLTGGNQPQHF
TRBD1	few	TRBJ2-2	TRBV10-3	TGTGCCATCAGGGGGACAGTTGGCGGGGAGCTGTTTTTT	CAIRGTVGGELFF
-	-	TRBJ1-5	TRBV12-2	TGTGCAAGTCGCTACCGACAGGATCGAAGCAATCAGCCCCAGCATTTT	CASRYRQDRSNQPQHF
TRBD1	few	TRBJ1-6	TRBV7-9	TGTGCCAGCAGCCCCGGATTAGGGACAGAAAATTCACCCCTCCACTTT	CASSPGLGTENSPLHF
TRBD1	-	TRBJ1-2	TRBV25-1	TGTGCCAGCAGTGAATCCCCACACCCAGGGGGTGGCTACACCTTC	CASSESPHPGGGYTF
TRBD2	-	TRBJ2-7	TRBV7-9	TGTGCCAGCAGCTTCGGGGGGAGCTCCTACGAGCAGTACTTC	CASSFGGSSYEQYF
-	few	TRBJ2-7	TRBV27	TGTGCCAGCAGTTTACAGGGCCCCTACGAGCAGTACTTC	CASSLQGPYEQYF
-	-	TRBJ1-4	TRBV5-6	TGTGCCAGCAGCTTGGTCCCAGGGGCTACTAATGAAAAACTGTTTTTT	CASSLVPGATNEKLFF
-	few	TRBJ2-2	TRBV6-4	TGTGCCAGCAGTGACCTACCGAACACCGGGGAGCTGTTTTTT	CASSDLPNTGELFF
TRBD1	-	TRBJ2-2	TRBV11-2	TGTGCCAGCACCATTTCCGGGACAGCTAACACCGGGGAGCTGTTTTTT	CASTISGTANTGELFF
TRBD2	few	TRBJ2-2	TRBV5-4	TGTGCCACCGGCCTAGCGGGGGAAAACACCGGGGAGCTGTTTTTT	CATGLAGENTGELFF
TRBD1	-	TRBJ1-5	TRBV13	TGTGCCAGCAGCCTCCGACAGGGGCATAGCAATCAGCCCCAGCATTTT	CASSLRQGHSNQPQHF
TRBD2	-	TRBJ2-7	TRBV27	TGTGCCAGCAGTTTTCTTAGAACCGGGACTAGCGACTCCTACGAGCAGTACTTC	CASSFLRTGTSDSYEQYF
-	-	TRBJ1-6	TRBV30	TGTGCCTCCCGCGCCGGGGGAAGCAGTGGGTCACCCCTCCACTTT	CASRAGGSSGSPLHF
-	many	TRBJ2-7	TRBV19	TGTGCCAGTAGTAGGGGCCAGGGGACCTACGAGCAGTACTTC	CASSRGQGTYEQYF
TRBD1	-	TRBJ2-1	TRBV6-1	TGTGCCAGCAGTGTAAACGTGGGGACAGGGTACTACAATGAGCAGTTCTTC	CASSVNVGTGYYNEQFF
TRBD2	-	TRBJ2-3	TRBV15	TGTGCCACCAGCATGGGGACTAGCCGGGATACGCAGTATTTT	CATSMGTSRDTQYF
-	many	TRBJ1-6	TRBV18	TGTGCCAGCTCACCCCTGACCGGAGATGTTTCACCCCTCCACTTT	CASSPLTGDVSPLHF
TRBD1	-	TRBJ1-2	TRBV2	TGTGCCAGCCTTCGGGACAGGGGCTCCGGAGGGTATGGCTACACCTTC	CASLRDRGSGGYGYTF
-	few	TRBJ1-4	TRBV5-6	TGTGCCAGCAGCTTAGCTACAACTAATGAAAAACTGTTTTTT	CASSLATTNEKLFF
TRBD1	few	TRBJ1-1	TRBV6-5	TGTGCCAGCAGCGTACAGGGGGGAAACACTGAAGCTTTCTTT	CASSVQGGNTEAFF
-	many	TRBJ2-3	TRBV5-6	TGTGCCAGCAGCTTGAACCAGATGGATACGCAGTATTTT	CASSLNQMDTQYF
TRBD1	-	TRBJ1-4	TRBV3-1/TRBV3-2	TGTGCCAGCAGCCGACTTACAGGGGGCGCGGGTGAAAAACTGTTTTTT	CASSRLTGGAGEKLFF